This TCR beta chain was identified in a study of shared clonotypes between healthy human individuals. Turning to this clone: Sequence at one end of the junction differs from germline and may be a read error.

TCRdb keeps only in-frame clones here, not all; method: immunoSEQ multiplex PCR. The table has approximately 710,000 clones, about nine tenths seen once. Germline V gene sequence: CDR1 SEHNR, CDR2 FQNEAQ (reference sequence). The CDR3 has 13 amino acids. V is TRBV7-9 and J is TRBJ2-7; possibly TRBD1 for D (6 bases). This sequence originates from a man between 18 and 29 years old in good health. Some clones in this sample may be carry-over from other donors' samples. The sample comprised memory CD8+ T cells from PBMCs. Subset specified: CD45RO+ cells pooled with CCR7-negative TemRA cells. The CDR3 DNA reads TGTGCCAGCAGCTTAGCAGGGACGGGCCCAGGGGACTTC. Translated: CASSLAGTGPGDF.